The entry that follows covers one T cell receptor (beta chain) sequence. This clonotype was seen a handful of times. Its cognate antigen has yet to be identified. Base quality data are lacking; no much larger clone is found one base away. The TCR beta CDR3 regions were amplified from RNA transcripts. For the first round of RT-PCR on the TCR CDR3, the HTBI primer set was used together with the Qiagen OneStep RT-PCR kit. Libraries were constructed in a second round of multiplex PCR, after which size selection and purification were performed. Paired-end sequencing of the libraries was performed with 100 bp reads on an Illumina HiSeq2000. The study's processing was this. SOAPnuke was used to process the raw data, removing reads that contained adapters or uncalled bases, had a mean Phred below 15, or lacked an exact match to the constant primer or identifier. High-quality paired reads were merged with COPE v1.2.5, and unique nucleotide sequences were defined as clonotypes. Clonotypes were aligned to IMGT TRBV, TRBD and TRBJ reference segments using MiTCR v1.1. Only V-J combinations with frequency above 0.0001, covering 98% to 99.2% of repertoires, were analysed. The TCS score was defined as the ratio of F50 (clonal expansion) to E x V (chaos), calculated using BLOSUM62-based TCRdist between CDR3 peptides within each V-J. Welch's t-statistics and random forest reduced approximately 520 V-J features to around 14, which were used in a naive Bayes classifier (R e1071). TCRdb reworked the public reads: Q25 trimming with fastp, MiXCR clone assembly, productive beta chains retained. Every CDR3 protein is listed once, alongside the most common genes and DNA of its rows. TCRdb's processing, not the authors' own work, is the source of the V and J calls. Present in this sample are 300,000 to 450,000 distinct CDR3 sequences, 15% to 18% of which were seen just once. The ten top clones hold 25% to 35% of the sample.

V is trimmed back by 7 bases and J by 5 bases, and the junction contains 14 bases that no gene match accounts for. Reading from cysteine to phenylalanine, the CDR3 counts 16 amino acids. Of the read, only the CDR3 DNA is kept; its 48 bases are in frame from base 1. From the germline V gene (reference sequence), CDR1 is LNHDA and CDR2 is SQIVND. This record comes from a study of T cells in Graves' hyperthyroidism and ophthalmopathy (dated by TCRdb to between 2019 and 2020). About the study as a whole: Peripheral blood samples were taken at initial diagnosis, before any treatment was given. Whether ophthalmopathy could be predicted prospectively was tested in an independent validation cohort made up of 18 hyperthyroidism patients plus 17 patients who later progressed to ophthalmopathy. The approximately 100 discovery patients were randomly split 7:3 into training and test sets. TCR Vbeta CDR3 sequencing of roughly 140 peripheral blood samples (43 ophthalmopathy, 70 to 85 hyperthyroidism and roughly 17 progressor patients) is reported in the paper. Once sampling was done, hyperthyroidism patients were given methimazole at a starting dose of 30 mg daily, whereas ophthalmopathy patients were given high-dose intravenous methylprednisolone. In six Graves' hyperthyroidism patients, the study also compared T-cell repertoires from thyroid tissue with T-cell repertoires from blood. To identify TCR V-J signatures that set the groups apart, the researchers used a discovery cohort of more than 95 patients, made up of fewer than 50 with Graves' ophthalmopathy and 57 with stable Graves' hyperthyroidism.

Hyperthyroidism patients were newly diagnosed, with disease duration under 2 months, and aged 18 to 65 years. The study excluded patients with uncontrolled infections, other autoimmune diseases, pregnancy or lactation. Clinical symptoms, serum thyroxine and TRAb, thyroid ultrasound, and orbital computed tomography formed the basis for the diagnoses. Blood from progressor patients was drawn when they were first diagnosed with hyperthyroidism, before any ophthalmopathy symptoms appeared. PBMCs were isolated from 8 to 10 ml of fresh peripheral blood by Ficoll-Paque density gradient centrifugation. Patients classed as progressors first received a Graves' hyperthyroidism diagnosis and then went on to develop ophthalmopathy during follow-up. Trizol reagent was used to extract total RNA, and RNA quality was then checked on an Agilent 2100 Bioanalyzer. On the study overall, not on this receptor specifically: In cross-validation, a model built on a 13 V-J signature told ophthalmopathy apart from stable hyperthyroidism with approximately 91% sensitivity and approximately 81% specificity, and in testing the same model reached 80%/75%. No statistical method was used to set the sample size in advance, and investigators knew the group allocation. In validation, progression to ophthalmopathy was predicted by the model with nearly 71% sensitivity and under 85% specificity, a median of 6.5 months before onset. Most expanded thyroid clonotypes (frequency above 0.001) were also found in blood, which suggests that blood repertoires may mirror thyroid immune responses.

This clonotype was sampled from a woman under 30 with Graves' hyperthyroidism that later progressed to Graves' ophthalmopathy. Material: blood. The V and J segments used are TRBV19 and TRBJ1-5, and 7 bases in between align with TRBD1. The DNA sequence is as follows: TGTGCCAGTACTCGCCGTGGACAGGAAAAGTATCAGCCCCAGCATTTT. It is translated as CASTRRGQEKYQPQHF. The entire variable domain, with the stretches around the CDR3 drawn from the reference TRBV19 and TRBJ1-5 proteins, is DGGITQSPKYLFRKEGQNVTLSCEQNLNHDAMYWYRQDPGQGLRLIYYSQIVNDFQKGDIAEGYSVSREKKESFPLTVTSAQKNPTAFYLCASTRRGQEKYQPQHFGDGTRLSIL.